This T cell receptor (beta chain) was found in a study of blood T cell repertoires in COVID-19. Study information: T cells, B-cell-depleted T cells, or PBMCs provided the cDNA or gDNA that served as material.

Data came from immunoSEQ multiplex PCR; TCRdb stores just in-frame clones and leaves some out. Among about 98,000 clones listed, about 90% were seen once. Germline CDR1 is LNHDA and CDR2 is SQIVND (reference sequence). There are 13 residues in the CDR3. The V end was cut by 6 bases, the J end by 1 base, with 6 bases between. The source material was peripheral blood. The V gene is TRBV19, the J gene TRBJ1-4; D is undetermined. This clonotype originated in a man between 65 and 85 years old with acute or convalescent COVID-19. CDR3 in amino acids: CASSHGTNEKLFF. CDR3 nucleotide sequence: TGTGCCAGTAGCCACGGAACTAATGAAAAACTGTTTTTT.